These 26 T cell receptor beta chains share one sample of origin, sequenced in a study of spatial heterogeneity in lung cancer. Findings of the study overall: Tumor mutation count correlated with how many alpha and beta TCRs expanded intratumorally.

Time point meaning: sample taken at primary tumor resection. TCRdb analysed the 5' RACE reads with MiXCR anew, one entry per CDR3 protein. Among about 4,400 distinct CDR3 sequences listed, 5% to 6.5% were seen once. Their antigens are not known. Sequenced here: lung tumor tissue, sampled at surgery. The receptors come from a male donor with early-stage non-small cell lung cancer.

This clonotype is medium-sized within its sample. The J gene is TRBJ2-5, the V gene TRBV9; a possible D gene is TRBD2 (6 bases). Germline CDR1 reads SGDLS; CDR2 reads YYNGEE. V dropped 0 bases and J dropped 5 bases, with 14 bases sitting between them. This CDR3 has 15 amino acids. DNA for the CDR3: TGTGCCAGCAGCGTAGCCCCTGGAAGCGGGGAGACCCAGTACTTC. Its protein is CASSVAPGSGETQYF.

This clonotype was recorded many times. The chain couples TRBV5-6 to TRBJ1-2; D is unresolved. V was trimmed by 5 bases and J by 6 bases, leaving 8 bases between them. Germline loops: CDR1 SGHDT, CDR2 YYEEEE. The CDR3 extends over 11 amino acids. In nucleotides, the CDR3 is TGTGCCAGCAGAAGGCGCCATGGCTACACCTTC. As protein: CASRRRHGYTF.

This clonotype showed up just once. A read error is possible here, since a much larger clone lies one base away. The chain employs TRBV10-3 and TRBJ2-5; no clear D gene. The CDR3 consists of 13 residues. Per the germline V gene, CDR1 is ENHRY and CDR2 is SYGVKD. V shed 11 bases and J shed 6 bases, with 19 bases lying between them. CDR3 coding DNA: TGTGCCCCCCTGACAAGGAATTCGAAGACCCAGTACTTC. Translation gives CAPLTRNSKTQYF.

This clonotype was recorded many times. V gene TRBV6-1 combines with J gene TRBJ1-1; D remains unclear. Per germline, CDR1 MNHNS and CDR2 SASEGT. V lost 4 bases to trimming and J lost 8 bases, with 14 bases between them. The CDR3 sequence is 13 residues long. CDR3 residues: CASSAYAPREAFF. In nucleotides, the CDR3 is TGTGCCAGCAGTGCCTACGCCCCCCGAGAAGCTTTCTTT.

By sample share, this clonotype is medium-sized (0.01 to 0.1%). The V gene is TRBV7-2, the J gene TRBJ2-7; 14 bases line up with TRBD2. Germline-derived CDR1 and CDR2 are SGHTA and FQGNSA. CDR3 length: 16 amino acids. V shed 5 bases, J shed 6 bases, and the junction held 9 bases outside the gene matches. The CDR3 nucleotides read TGTGCCAGCAGCCCGAGACTAGCGGGAGGGCCTGTCGAGCAGTACTTC. Protein product: CASSPRLAGGPVEQYF.

This clonotype showed up many times. The chain has TRBV2 and TRBJ1-4, with a possible D match to TRBD1 (6 bases). Germline CDR1 is SNHLY and CDR2 is FYNNEI. Trimming removed 2 bases at V and 7 bases at J, with 11 bases between. This CDR3 has 14 amino acids. This CDR3 reads CASSEWGAGEKLFF. In DNA form, the CDR3 reads TGTGCCAGCAGTGAATGGGGGGCCGGTGAAAAACTGTTTTTT.

This clonotype was counted at least ten times. The chain uses TRBV28 and TRBJ1-6, with TRBD1 as a possible D gene (5 bases). Between the trimmed V and J ends, which lost 6 bases and 9 bases, there was a span of 15 bases. The CDR3 runs 14 residues. In germline, CDR1 is MDHEN, CDR2 SYDVKM. CDR3 coding DNA: TGTGCCAGCAGCCCCAGGGACGGGCGTTCACCCCTCCACTTT. Its protein is CASSPRDGRSPLHF.

There are many counts of this clonotype. V and J are TRBV7-8 and TRBJ1-1; TRBD1 is a possible D gene (6 bases). The CDR3 consists of 13 residues. Trimming took 5 bases from V and 10 from J, leaving 17 bases between them. Per the germline V gene, CDR1 is SGHVS and CDR2 is FQNEAQ. As DNA, the CDR3 is TGTGCCAGCAGCCCCCCAGACAGGCCCAGAGCTTTCTTT. It specifies CASSPPDRPRAFF.

This clonotype was detected many times. The chain links TRBV10-3 to TRBJ2-3; tentatively, D is TRBD2 (5 bases). Trimming took 4 bases from V and 4 from J, leaving 12 bases between them. The length of the CDR3 is 14 residues. Germline V gene sequence: CDR1 ENHRY, CDR2 SYGVKD. The CDR3 nucleotides read TGTGCCATCAGTGTGGGAGCGAGCGCAGATACGCAGTATTTT. It translates to CAISVGASADTQYF.

This clonotype was recorded a few times. The V and J genes are TRBV5-6 and TRBJ2-3; 10 positions match TRBD2. CDR1 and CDR2 (germline): SGHDT, YYEEEE. The V gene end was trimmed by 4 bases and the J gene end by 4 bases; junction bases not matched to a gene: 15. CDR3 size: 18 residues. The CDR3 DNA follows: TGTGCCAGCAGCCCCGGCGGTCCAGCGGGGGGGGGCGCAGATACGCAGTATTTT. It codes for CASSPGGPAGGGADTQYF.

This clonotype was seen repeatedly, ten times or more. The V gene is TRBV2, the J gene TRBJ2-2; D call uncertain. Germline loops: CDR1 SNHLY, CDR2 FYNNEI. The CDR3 is 13 residues long. Trimming took 5 bases from V and 7 from J, leaving 11 bases between them. This chain's CDR3 is CASSRSAGGELFF. The CDR3 DNA reads as TGTGCCAGCAGTCGCTCGGCTGGCGGGGAGCTGTTTTTT. The full variable domain, with the rest looked up from reference TRBV2 and TRBJ2-2, is EPEVTQTPSHQVTQMGQEVILRCVPISNHLYFYWYRQILGQKVEFLVSFYNNEISEKSEIFDDQFSVERPDGSNFTLKIRSTKLEDSAMYFCASSRSAGGELFFGEGSRLTVL.

For this clonotype: A much bigger clone sits one base away, suggesting this may be a read error. This chain links TRBV4-2 with TRBJ2-7; D may correspond to TRBD1 or TRBD2 (5 bases each). The CDR3 length is 15 residues. Looked up from germline, CDR1 is LGHNA and CDR2 is YNFKEQ. The CDR3 DNA sequence: TGTGCCAGCAGCCAACGGGACGGCAGCTCCTACGAGCAGCACTTC. Translating gives CASSQRDGSSYEQHF.

The CDR3 DNA follows: TGTGCCAGCAGCCCCCTGGGTCCTGCAGGGGACTATGGCTACACCTTC. Its translation is CASSPLGPAGDYGYTF. This chain joins TRBV4-2 and TRBJ1-2, with a tentative D call TRBD1 (6 bases). V lost 4 bases and J 3 bases, leaving 18 bases between the germline ends. CDR3 length: 16 amino acids. Germline values: CDR1 LGHNA, CDR2 YNFKEQ.

This clonotype was recorded many times. The chain combines TRBV5-1 with TRBJ2-3, with D possibly called TRBD1 or TRBD2 (5 bases each). CDR1 is SGHRS, CDR2 YFSETQ, per germline. The CDR3 length is 13 residues. V dropped 2 bases and J dropped 8 bases, with 12 bases sitting between them. The DNA for the CDR3 is TGCGCCAGCAGCTTTTCGAGGGACGCTACGCAGTATTTT. Translating gives CASSFSRDATQYF.

CDR3: CASSAVSSGANVLTF. The CDR3 DNA is TGTGCCAGCAGTGCAGTGAGCTCTGGGGCCAACGTCCTGACTTTC. The chain is built from TRBV27 and TRBJ2-6; D gene unclear. The germline V gene encodes CDR1 MNHEY and CDR2 SMNVEV (reference sequence). Trimming left V 5 bases short and J 0 bases short, with 8 bases between. The CDR3 has 15 residues. Using reference TRBV27 and TRBJ2-6 for the parts outside the CDR3, the full variable domain is EAQVTQNPRYLITVTGKKLTVTCSQNMNHEYMSWYRQDPGLGLRQIYYSMNVEVTDKGDVPEGYKVSRKEKRNFPLILESPSPNQTSLYFCASSAVSSGANVLTFGAGSRLTVL.

By share, this clonotype ranks as large (0.1 to 1%). The V and J genes are TRBV20-1 and TRBJ2-2; the match to TRBD1 covers 8 bases. The CDR3 has 15 residues. Germline CDR1 and CDR2: DFQATT and SNEGSKA (reference sequence). The ends lost 5 bases at V and 1 base at J; junction bases unmatched: 6. CDR3 bases: TGCAGTGCTGGGGACAGGACCGTGAACACCGGGGAGCTGTTTTTT. Its translation is CSAGDRTVNTGELFF.

The table lists this clonotype with many counts. The V call is TRBV6-5, the J call TRBJ2-7; D is unclear. The germline CDR1 and CDR2 sequences are MNHEY and SVGAGI. There are 14 residues in the CDR3. V was trimmed by 2 bases and J by 5 bases, leaving 13 bases between them. The DNA of the CDR3 is TGTGCCAGCAGTTACGGGGTGGGTGTCGACGAGCAGTACTTC. Its translation is CASSYGVGVDEQYF.

Relative to its sample, this clonotype is medium-sized. The chain joins TRBV7-9 to TRBJ2-5; D gene unclear. The ends were cut back, 5 bases at V and 5 bases at J, with 12 bases in the middle. The germline V gene has CDR1 SEHNR and CDR2 FQNEAQ (reference sequence). This CDR3 is 13 amino acids long. Here the CDR3 reads CASSPSGIETQYF. CDR3 nucleotide sequence: TGTGCCAGCAGCCCGTCTGGGATTGAGACCCAGTACTTC.

This clonotype was counted many times. This chain links TRBV20-1 with TRBJ1-5; possible D gene TRBD1, 6 bases. Germline assignment: CDR1 DFQATT and CDR2 SNEGSKA (reference sequence). This CDR3 region has 15 residues. V lost 0 bases, J lost 4 bases, and 13 bases lay in between. This CDR3 is CSARDQGGRNQPQHF. The CDR3 region has the DNA TGCAGTGCTAGAGATCAAGGGGGGAGGAATCAGCCCCAGCATTTT.

Sample share makes this clonotype medium-sized (0.01 to 0.1%). The rearrangement uses TRBV28 and TRBJ2-3; perhaps TRBD1 as D (6 bases). Germline V gene sequence: CDR1 MDHEN, CDR2 SYDVKM. Trimming took 4 bases from V and 0 from J, leaving 11 bases between them. The CDR3 contains 15 residues. CDR3 in amino acids: CASSWRTASTDTQYF. The CDR3 DNA is TGTGCCAGCAGTTGGAGGACAGCTAGCACAGATACGCAGTATTTT. Full variable domain (outside the CDR3, taken from reference TRBV28 and TRBJ2-3): DVKVTQSSRYLVKRTGEKVFLECVQDMDHENMFWYRQDPGLGLRLIYFSYDVKMKEKGDIPEGYSVSREKKERFSLILESASTNQTSMYLCASSWRTASTDTQYFGPGTRLTVL.

This clonotype was seen at least ten times. The chain has TRBV6-1 and TRBJ1-2; TRBD1 aligns across 8 bases. V shed 11 bases and J 7 bases; nucleotides not matched to a gene: 12. Per the germline V gene, CDR1 is MNHNS and CDR2 is SASEGT. The length of the CDR3 is 13 residues. The CDR3 coding sequence is TGTGCCCTAAGCCAGGACAGGGTCGGTGGCTACACCTTC. It specifies CALSQDRVGGYTF.

This clonotype was observed many times. The chain joins TRBV29-1 to TRBJ2-1; D is unclear. CDR3 size: 10 residues. The germline gives CDR1 SQVTM, CDR2 ANQGSEA. Trimming took off 5 bases at V and 6 bases at J, with 5 bases between the two ends. Here the CDR3 DNA reads TGCAGCGTTCAGGTCAATGAGCAGTTCTTC. This gives the protein CSVQVNEQFF.

In this sample, this clonotype turned up many times. The rearrangement links TRBV7-9 to TRBJ2-1, with D tentatively TRBD1 or TRBD2 (5 bases each). Between the trimmed V and J ends, which lost 1 base and 0 bases, there was a span of 7 bases. The germline gives CDR1 SEHNR, CDR2 FQNEAQ (reference sequence). CDR3 length: 15 residues. CDR3 sequence: CASSLEGSSYNEQFF. CDR3 nucleotide sequence: TGTGCCAGCAGCTTAGAGGGGAGCTCCTACAATGAGCAGTTCTTC.

In its sample, this clonotype was seen many times. The V and J genes are TRBV5-4 and TRBJ2-3; possibly TRBD2 for D (5 bases). The V end lost 4 bases, the J end lost 2 bases, and 8 bases lay between the germline ends. The CDR3 runs to 13 residues. CDR1 is SGHNT and CDR2 is YYREEE in the germline V gene (reference sequence). The CDR3 bases are TGTGCCAGCAGCAGGGAGAACACAGATACGCAGTATTTT. Amino acid sequence: CASSRENTDTQYF.

The table lists this clonotype with many counts. The rearrangement uses TRBV4-1 and TRBJ2-2; 9 bases are shared with TRBD1. J gave up 5 bases and V 4 bases, and 5 bases lay outside the gene matches. Germline V gene data show CDR1 as MGHRA and CDR2 as YSYEKL. CDR3 length: 15 residues. DNA of the CDR3: TGCGCCAGCAGCCCGGACAGGGGAGGGACCGGGGAGCTGTTTTTT. Encoded protein: CASSPDRGGTGELFF.

This clonotype is labeled as medium-sized (0.01 to 0.1%). V gene TRBV30 combines with J gene TRBJ2-7; a possible D gene is TRBD2 (6 bases). Germline V gene lookup returns CDR1 GTSNPN and CDR2 SVGIG (reference sequence). CDR3 length: 14 residues. Trimming shortened V by 2 bases and J by 0 bases, and 11 bases separated the two germline ends. The CDR3 DNA reads as TGTGCCTGGAGTCGCGCCGGGAGCTCCTACGAGCAGTACTTC. Protein product: CAWSRAGSSYEQYF.